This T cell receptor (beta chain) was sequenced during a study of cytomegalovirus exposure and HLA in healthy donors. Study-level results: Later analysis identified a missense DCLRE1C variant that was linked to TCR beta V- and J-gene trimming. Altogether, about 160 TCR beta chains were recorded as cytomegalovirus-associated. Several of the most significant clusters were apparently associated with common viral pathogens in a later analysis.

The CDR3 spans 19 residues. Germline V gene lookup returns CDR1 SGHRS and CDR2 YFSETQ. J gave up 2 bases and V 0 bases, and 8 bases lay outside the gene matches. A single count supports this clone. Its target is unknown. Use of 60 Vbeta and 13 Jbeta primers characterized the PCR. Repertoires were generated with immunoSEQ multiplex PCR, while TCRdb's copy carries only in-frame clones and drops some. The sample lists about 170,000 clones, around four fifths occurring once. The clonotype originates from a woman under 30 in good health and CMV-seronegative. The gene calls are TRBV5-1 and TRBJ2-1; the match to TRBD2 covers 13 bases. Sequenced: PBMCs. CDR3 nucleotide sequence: TGCGCCAGCAGCTTGGAGATTGGGACTAGCGGGGCAACCTACAATGAGCAGTTCTTC. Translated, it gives CASSLEIGTSGATYNEQFF.